A selection of T cell receptor beta chains follows, all from one sample in a study of cytomegalovirus exposure and HLA in healthy donors. Produced via immunoSEQ multiplex PCR; TCRdb's table is partial and in-frame only. The data show some 200,000 clones, 75% to 85% seen once. The sequencing sample was made of PBMCs. These receptors were taken from a girl between 10 and 17 years old in good health and CMV-seronegative. Both conserved end residues are part of each CDR3. Clone sizes are given selectively: once, few, many, or a class where the clone is expanded.

cdr3_aa,j_call,v_call,clone_size
CASSFTGGHYGYTF,TRBJ1-2,TRBV28,.
CASTIQGSNQPQHF,TRBJ1-5,TRBV19,.
CASSTGQGAAEQYF,TRBJ2-7,TRBV11-3,few
CASAVQPSYEQYF,TRBJ2-7,TRBV28,.
CASNTIREIGGYGYTF,TRBJ1-2,TRBV19,.
CASSYNDRVVTEAFF,TRBJ1-1,TRBV6-5,once
CASSPGTPDTEAFF,TRBJ1-1,TRBV7-3,.
CAIRKNGPYEQYF,TRBJ2-7,TRBV10-3,.
CASRNSYEQYF,TRBJ2-7,TRBV6-5,.
CASSHSGNTIYF,TRBJ1-3,TRBV7-9,.
CASSPPTVNYGYTF,TRBJ1-2,TRBV28,.
CASSRGQGKAFF,TRBJ1-1,TRBV19,.
CASSLETGLEQYF,TRBJ2-7,TRBV5-4,.
CAWSGLGTGSDGYTF,TRBJ1-2,TRBV30,.
CAISESVGGGGNTEAFF,TRBJ1-1,TRBV10-3,.
CASSPSGGGDNEQFF,TRBJ2-1,TRBV9,once
CASSPQGLAGTDTQYF,TRBJ2-3,TRBV7-2,.
CASSLYPLSGANVLTF,TRBJ2-6,TRBV5-1,.
CACSGLAGGPPVGDTQYF,TRBJ2-3,TRBV30,.
CASTAGGSNRVGF,TRBJ1-5,TRBV28,once
CASSYLQGNTEAFF,TRBJ1-1,TRBV6-5,.
CASSVIRRASYEQYF,TRBJ2-7,TRBV28,.
CASSLELAGEGADTQYF,TRBJ2-3,TRBV7-7,.
CASSYSILSYEQYF,TRBJ2-7,TRBV6-6,few
CASSFLSGPENIQYF,TRBJ2-4,TRBV28,.
CASSRPPGNLYGYTF,TRBJ1-2,TRBV18,.
CASSPEGGVNTEAFF,TRBJ1-1,TRBV5-6,.
CASSVAGGYEQYF,TRBJ2-7,TRBV19,.
CASSPPTGAGNTIYF,TRBJ1-3,TRBV18,.
CASSERDSHQVGFRNTEAFF,TRBJ1-1,TRBV6-1,few
CASSRDRDSGANVLTF,TRBJ2-6,TRBV28,.
CASSIAGRGNGNQPQHF,TRBJ1-5,TRBV19,.
CASKRAGEATDTQYF,TRBJ2-3,TRBV6-1,.
CASSYGVRNYGYTF,TRBJ1-2,TRBV6-5,.
CASSPRGQGSYGYTF,TRBJ1-2,TRBV27,.
CASSLPLPAYEQYF,TRBJ2-7,TRBV11-2,.
CASSVSVGVDTGELFF,TRBJ2-2,TRBV9,.
CASSPTGHEQYF,.,TRBV7-9,once
CASRTTGLVGYEQYF,TRBJ2-7,TRBV7-2,.
CAWSPRGGNEQFF,TRBJ2-1,TRBV30,.
CASVRAGGQETQYF,TRBJ2-5,TRBV7-2,.
CASSRQQGLYEQYF,TRBJ2-7,TRBV5-8,once
CASSSSGNNSPLHF,TRBJ1-6,TRBV7-3,.
CASSQLYGGGTGETQYF,TRBJ2-5,TRBV4-2,.
CASSQVSGNQPQHF,TRBJ1-5,TRBV4-2,.
CASSLAGQGVGSPLHF,TRBJ1-6,TRBV7-2,.
CATSAGPNEKLFF,TRBJ1-4,TRBV15,.
CASSPGSGGGWTEAFF,TRBJ1-1,TRBV5-4,.
CASSERAGYGYTF,TRBJ1-2,TRBV6-1,.
CASSSTVTSGIKETQYF,TRBJ2-5,TRBV5-1,.
CASSPWTSGSYNEQFF,TRBJ2-1,TRBV19,.
CASSFSAGGPWDTQYF,TRBJ2-3,TRBV7-2,.
CAWTFRTLGGYTF,TRBJ1-2,TRBV30,.
CASKPTANTEAFF,TRBJ1-1,TRBV7-9,.
CASSPWGLQNYGYTF,TRBJ1-2,TRBV5-8,.
CASSLGGREPQHF,TRBJ1-5,TRBV5-1,.
CASTMDWNTEAFF,TRBJ1-1,TRBV19,few
CASSLPDYGYTF,TRBJ1-2,TRBV7-9,.